This T cell receptor (beta chain) is from a study of blood T cell repertoires in COVID-19. Study-wide context: Researchers got acute and convalescent COVID-19 samples from the United States, Italy and Spain. PBMCs, B-cell-depleted T cells, or T cells were the source of the cDNA or gDNA that made up the material.

Per the study methods: Counts of nucleated cells, estimated from reference gene primer amplification, were obtained. Data came from immunoSEQ multiplex PCR; TCRdb stores just in-frame clones and leaves some out. V, J and clone size are taken as reported in that table, and D and trimming were inferred from the DNA itself. The data show 73,000 or so clones, with more than 70% seen just once and roughly 5% held by the top ten. V dropped 2 bases and J dropped 6; count of bases not matched to a gene: 6. The CDR3 contains 15 residues. Germline-derived CDR1 and CDR2 are LGHNT and FRNRAP. Sequenced sample: peripheral blood. V and J are TRBV12-5 and TRBJ2-3; TRBD2 aligns across 9 bases. The clonotype comes from a man in his forties or fifties with active COVID-19. CDR3 in DNA: TGTGCTAGTGGTTTGTTTGCGGGAGGGCCGGATACGCAGTATTTT. Translating it yields CASGLFAGGPDTQYF.